This T cell receptor beta chain was identified in a study of T cells in tumors after PD-1 blockade (dated by TCRdb to the late 2010s). Background for the entire study: Patients with prior checkpoint blockade, systemic immunosuppressant use, or recent radiotherapy or other anti-cancer therapy within 4 weeks were excluded. A subset of patients also received ongoing daily vismodegib 150 mg during anti-PD-1 treatment. An average of roughly 110,000 TCR templates (range about 21,000-280,000) and around 36,000 unique clonotypes was obtained for peripheral blood samples. Using site-matched tumors from BCC or SCC patients sampled before and after anti-PD-1 therapy, the study carried out paired single-cell RNA and TCR sequencing. Clinical response was assessed using RECIST version 1.1. Treatment consisted of either cemiplimab 350 mg every 2 weeks or pembrolizumab 200 mg every 3 weeks. To compare clonotypes in blood versus tumor, bulk TCR sequencing was run on under eleven peripheral blood samples drawn from 5 patients.

Explained via the paper, the time point label denotes: before anti-PD-1 therapy. Genomic DNA extracted from tumor biopsies or peripheral blood was used for bulk TCRbeta sequencing, with input ranging from roughly 616 ng to 6,004 ng. Histologically proven advanced or metastatic basal or squamous cell carcinoma was present in all patients, all of whom were poor candidates for surgical resection. Of the approximately 10 patients making up the basal cell carcinoma cohort, roughly eight underwent bulk tumor TCR sequencing. The immunoSEQ platform was used for deep TCRbeta sequencing. In the original analysis: For further analysis, only productive rearrangements were exported from the immunoSEQ Analyzer. T cell phenotypes were assigned to bulk TCRbeta clonotypes by matching the clonotypes to single-cell RNA+TCR-seq clones that had the same TCRbeta sequence. Clone enrichment in tumor was calculated as tumor frequency divided by PBMC frequency from bulk TCR sequencing. TCRs were sorted with GLIPH into specificity groups, meaning clusters of distinct TCRs that share CDR3 motifs and likely recognize common antigens. This is the immuneACCESS table as TCRdb keeps it, with only in-frame sequences that have V and J called. A part of the clones is gone; compared with another copy, unresolved V genes explain less than half, and the rest is unexplained. V and J calls and clone size come straight from that table; D and trimming were deduced from the DNA. Within this sample are fewer than 55,000 clones, with roughly 80% of them counted one time only. The biggest ten clones account for approximately 4.1% of the sample.

The CDR3 runs 12 amino acids, cysteine and phenylalanine included. Only CDR3 DNA is held: 36 bases, read in frame from base 1. Looking up the germline V gene (reference sequence) yields CDR1 LNHDA and CDR2 SQIVND. Note on this clone: Its binding antigen is unknown. No base quality information exists; no much larger clone differs at one position.

Overall study outcomes, separate from this receptor: The source of novel T cell clones was not identified and could include lymphoid organs or rare unexpanded clones within the tumor or its periphery. Roughly 37% of TCR clonotypes from the tumor were detected in blood, and certain novel exhausted tumor clones were present in blood collected before treatment, which suggests recruitment from the periphery.

Material: PBMCs, obtained before anti-PD-1 treatment. The V and J genes are TRBV19 and TRBJ2-2; confidence is insufficient to name the D gene. The TCR comes from a human donor with basal cell carcinoma. CDR3 reads: CASESNTGELFF. The bases read TGTGCTTCGGAGAGCAACACCGGGGAGCTGTTTTTT.